This T cell receptor beta chain was sequenced during a study of CD8+ T cells in alopecia areata. Turning to the study itself: Each of the treated patients was given oral tofacitinib, 5 to 10 mg twice daily, for moderate-to-severe alopecia areata. Study-level points and caveats: Mice showed TCR sharing more clearly than patients did, possibly owing to HLA.

PBMCs were stained for CD3, CD4 and CD8, and CD4+ and CD8+ T cells were sorted. RNA, once extracted, was reverse transcribed into cDNA for use as the sequencing template. Data came from immunoSEQ multiplex PCR; TCRdb stores just in-frame clones and leaves some out. This sample has 200,000 or so clones, with roughly 57% found just once. Trimming stripped 1 base from V and 6 bases from J, with 10 bases between. This CDR3 comprises 14 residues. Germline V gene lookup returns CDR1 SGHVS and CDR2 FQNEAQ. This clone was picked up a small number of times. Its antigen remains unknown. This receptor was taken from a human donor with alopecia areata. Specimen: CD4+ T cells sorted from blood, collected at week 0. V is TRBV7-8 and J is TRBJ2-1; a possible D gene is TRBD2 (6 bases). CDR3 amino acids: CASSLVGGFNEQFF. The CDR3 DNA sequence: TGTGCCAGCAGCTTAGTGGGGGGATTCAATGAGCAGTTCTTC.